These 21 T cell receptor beta chains were all obtained from the same sample, sequenced in a study of T cells in Graves' hyperthyroidism and ophthalmopathy. Using RNA transcripts as the source, TCR beta CDR3 regions were amplified. The TCR CDR3 first-round RT-PCR relied on the HTBI primer set. In TCRdb, the multiplex PCR reads were re-called with MiXCR into one record per CDR3 protein. Found here are about 740,000 distinct CDR3 sequences, approximately 14% of them singletons; the top ten hold around 9.6%. The sequencing input was blood. Receptors were obtained from a woman in her late teens or twenties with Graves' hyperthyroidism.

The chain combines TRBV5-1 with TRBJ2-7, with TRBD2 identical over 8 bases. CDR1 and CDR2 (germline): SGHRS, YFSETQ. This CDR3 has 16 amino acids. The V segment lost 4 bases and the J segment 5 bases; nucleotides outside the gene matches: 14. The DNA of the CDR3 is TGCGCCAGCAGCGGCGAGCCGGGACTAGGACGTGACGAGCAGTACTTC. Translation gives CASSGEPGLGRDEQYF.

This clonotype was seen at least ten times. V usage is TRBV7-9 and J usage is TRBJ2-1, with D possibly being TRBD2 (5 bases). The V end was cut by 1 base, the J end by 2 bases, with 15 bases between. Germline V gene lookup returns CDR1 SEHNR and CDR2 FQNEAQ (reference sequence). The length of the CDR3 is 17 residues. The CDR3 DNA sequence: TGTGCCAGCAGCTTAGTGGAGGACCAGAGGGCCTACAATGAGCAGTTCTTC. Its translation is CASSLVEDQRAYNEQFF.

This clonotype was found many times. The chain employs TRBV7-2 and TRBJ2-3; D assignment may be TRBD1 or TRBD2 (5 bases each). The V gene lost 5 bases and the J gene lost 4 bases, with 13 bases spanning the gap. Per the germline V gene, CDR1 is SGHTA and CDR2 is FQGNSA. The CDR3 loop spans 14 amino acids. CDR3 residues: CASSPQGAADTQYF. CDR3 nucleotides: TGTGCCAGCAGCCCCCAGGGAGCCGCAGATACGCAGTATTTT.

This clonotype was observed many times. This rearrangement joins TRBV20-1 to TRBJ2-3; 8 nucleotides match TRBD2. CDR1 is DFQATT and CDR2 is SNEGSKA in the germline V gene (reference sequence). V shed 3 bases and J 0 bases; nucleotides not matched to a gene: 11. The CDR3 loop spans 17 amino acids. The chain's CDR3 is CSASSATSGSSTDTQYF. The CDR3 DNA reads TGCAGTGCTAGCTCTGCTACTAGCGGCTCAAGCACAGATACGCAGTATTTT.

This chain uses TRBV5-1 with TRBJ2-7; 8 nucleotides match TRBD1. The CDR3 loop spans 16 amino acids. Germline V gene lookup returns CDR1 SGHRS and CDR2 YFSETQ. The junction had 9 bases not matched to a gene; V was cut back by 4 bases and J by 0 bases. The CDR3: CASSAATGAFSYEQYF. In DNA, the CDR3 is TGCGCCAGCAGCGCCGCGACAGGGGCCTTCTCCTACGAGCAGTACTTC.

On this clonotype itself: A clone one base away is much larger, so this may be a read error. This chain joins TRBV28 and TRBJ1-1; TRBD1 aligns across 7 bases. This CDR3 spans 17 amino acids. V shed 1 base, J shed 2 bases, and the junction held 10 bases outside the gene matches. Germline V gene sequence: CDR1 MDHEN, CDR2 SYDVKM. The CDR3 bases are TGTGCCAGCAGTTTATCATCCCAACAGGGGCCCAACACTGAAGCTTTCTTT. Protein sequence: CASSLSSQQGPNTEAFF.

This clonotype showed up many times. In DNA, the CDR3 is TGTGCCTCCCGATCGATCCCCCTGTGGCGGGAGGTTTACAATGAGCAGTTCTTC. Translated, it gives CASRSIPLWREVYNEQFF. The chain joins TRBV28 to TRBJ2-1; 8 nucleotides agree with TRBD2. Germline CDR1 is MDHEN and CDR2 is SYDVKM. Trimming at V came to 11 bases and at J to 4 bases, leaving 22 bases not matched to a gene. This CDR3 is built from 18 residues. The full variable domain, its missing parts supplied by reference TRBV28 and TRBJ2-1, is DVKVTQSSRYLVKRTGEKVFLECVQDMDHENMFWYRQDPGLGLRLIYFSYDVKMKEKGDIPEGYSVSREKKERFSLILESASTNQTSMYLCASRSIPLWREVYNEQFFGPGTRLTVL.

V usage is TRBV13 and J usage is TRBJ1-2; 10 nucleotides line up with TRBD1. The V gene's germline CDR1 is PRHDT and CDR2 FYEKMQ (reference sequence). The junction had 14 bases not matched to a gene; V was cut back by 5 bases and J by 8 bases. The CDR3 is 16 residues long. In DNA form, the CDR3 reads TGTGCCAGCAGCCTCTGGAGGGGACAGGGGCTGAGGGGCTACACCTTC. As protein: CASSLWRGQGLRGYTF.

The sample holds many counts of this clonotype. The rearrangement links TRBV11-2 to TRBJ2-3; tentative D call: TRBD2 (6 bases). The CDR3 runs 16 residues. The germline gives CDR1 SGHAT, CDR2 FQNNGV. V lost 2 bases and J 2 bases, leaving 14 bases between the germline ends. The CDR3 protein is CASSLRSRGDTDTQYF. The CDR3 DNA follows: TGTGCCAGCAGCTTACGGTCGCGGGGAGACACAGATACGCAGTATTTT.

This rearrangement joins TRBV19 to TRBJ1-5, with D maybe TRBD1 (5 bases). The ends were cut back, 6 bases at V and 0 bases at J, with 18 bases in the middle. The germline V gene has CDR1 LNHDA and CDR2 SQIVND (reference sequence). This CDR3 has 17 residues. The CDR3 region is CASRRRGGDVSNQPQHF. In DNA, the CDR3 is TGTGCCAGTAGGCGGCGGGGGGGAGATGTTAGCAATCAGCCCCAGCATTTT.

This chain connects TRBV19 to TRBJ1-3; D is unclear. Germline V lookup: CDR1 LNHDA, CDR2 SQIVND (reference sequence). Trimming removed 6 bases from V and 0 bases from J, with 12 bases in between. CDR3 size: 15 residues. The CDR3 DNA sequence: TGTGCCAGTAGCCTCACGGATATCTCTGGAAACACCATATATTTT. Residues: CASSLTDISGNTIYF.

CDR3 nucleotides: TGTGCCAGCAACGGGGACCTCACAGATACGCAGTATTTT. Its translation: CASNGDLTDTQYF. V is TRBV28 and J is TRBJ2-3, with D tentatively TRBD1 or TRBD2 (5 bases each). This CDR3 is built from 13 residues. Germline CDR1 reads MDHEN; CDR2 reads SYDVKM. V lost 7 bases to trimming and J lost 2 bases, with 10 bases between them.

V is TRBV7-9 and J is TRBJ2-1; a weak D match, TRBD1 (6 bases). There are 17 residues in the CDR3. Between the trimmed V and J ends, which lost 0 bases and 3 bases, there was a span of 15 bases. Germline V gene lookup returns CDR1 SEHNR and CDR2 FQNEAQ (reference sequence). Here the CDR3 DNA reads TGTGCCAGCAGCTTAGCGCAGGGGTACGCCCTCTACAATGAGCAGTTCTTC. Protein: CASSLAQGYALYNEQFF.

The rearrangement links TRBV7-9 to TRBJ1-3; D gene ambiguous. The germline gives CDR1 SEHNR, CDR2 FQNEAQ (reference sequence). The CDR3 totals 16 residues. V lost 3 bases, J lost 0 bases, and 12 bases lay in between. CDR3 protein: CASSLVLGRSGNTIYF. The CDR3 coding sequence is TGTGCCAGCAGCTTGGTTTTGGGCCGCTCTGGAAACACCATATATTTT.

This clonotype was counted between two and nine times. CDR3 coding DNA: TGTGCCAGCAGCGTAGACGGAGATGTAGCTTTCTTT. Amino acids: CASSVDGDVAFF. The chain joins TRBV9 to TRBJ1-1; D uncertain. The V end lost 0 bases, the J end lost 10 bases, and 10 bases lay between the germline ends. Per germline, CDR1 SGDLS and CDR2 YYNGEE. The CDR3 is made up of 12 amino acids.

This clonotype has at least ten counts. This sequence joins TRBV28 and TRBJ2-5, with 10 bases identical to TRBD2. The CDR3 runs 15 residues. J was trimmed by 4 bases and V by 2 bases; bases with no gene match: 4. Germline V lookup: CDR1 MDHEN, CDR2 SYDVKM. In DNA form, the CDR3 reads TGTGCCAGCAGTTTAATGTTAGCGGGAGGAGAGACCCAGTACTTC. Its translation: CASSLMLAGGETQYF.

This clonotype showed up just a few times. The chain recombines TRBV4-3 with TRBJ2-7; 16 bases are a match to TRBD2. Germline V gene lookup returns CDR1 LGHNA and CDR2 YSLEER. Unmatched junction bases numbered 4, after V lost 0 bases and J lost 2 bases. The CDR3 loop spans 18 amino acids. The CDR3 DNA follows: TGCGCCAGCAGCCAAGATGGCGGGACTAGCGGGAGGGCCTACGAGCAGTACTTC. It is translated as CASSQDGGTSGRAYEQYF.

V usage is TRBV5-1 and J usage is TRBJ1-3; D uncertain. V lost 0 bases, J lost 1 base, and 11 bases lay in between. Germline V lookup: CDR1 SGHRS, CDR2 YFSETQ. The length of the CDR3 is 16 residues. The CDR3, as DNA: TGCGCCAGCAGCTTGGGAGGTCCCAGTTCTGGAAACACCATATATTTT. Translating gives CASSLGGPSSGNTIYF.

This clonotype was seen ten or more times. DNA of the CDR3: TGTGCCAGCAGTTACTTCGGGACTCCCGAGCAGTTCTTC. Translation gives CASSYFGTPEQFF. The rearrangement links TRBV6-2 or TRBV6-3 to TRBJ2-1; D perhaps matches TRBD2 (6 bases). In germline, CDR1 is MNHEY, CDR2 SVGEGT. Trimming removed 1 base at V and 10 bases at J, with 11 bases between. The CDR3 runs to 13 residues.

This clonotype was observed a few times. This chain joins TRBV13 and TRBJ2-7; the D gene is possibly TRBD2 (5 bases). Germline CDR1 reads PRHDT; CDR2 reads FYEKMQ (reference sequence). Trimming left V 5 bases short and J 6 bases short, with 14 bases between. The CDR3 contains 13 residues. CDR3 sequence (DNA): TGTGCCAGCAGCCTACGGGGTGAAGGCGAGCAGTACTTC. Its protein is CASSLRGEGEQYF.

This clonotype was picked up a small number of times. The DNA for the CDR3 is TGTGCCAGCAGTACCACCGGGACTAGCGGAAACTACGAGCAGTACTTC. Protein product: CASSTTGTSGNYEQYF. V is TRBV6-1 and J is TRBJ2-7, with TRBD2 matching over 11 bases. Germline CDR1 MNHNS, CDR2 SASEGT. CDR3 length: 16 residues. Trimming at V came to 5 bases and at J to 3 bases, leaving 9 bases not matched to a gene.